The TCR beta chain under discussion was sequenced for a study of regulatory T cells in long-lasting Graves disease. The sample's time point: persistent/refractory GD, antithyroid drugs over 5 years with positive TRAb. TCR sequences were obtained from RNA taken from PBMCs. Germline values: CDR1 MNHEY, CDR2 SMNVEV (reference sequence). This CDR3 has 14 residues. V dropped 5 bases and J dropped 7 bases, with 15 bases sitting between them. Sequencing libraries for TCR beta were prepared with iRepertoire HTBI primers and Arm-PCR of CDR3 regions. From the multiplex PCR reads, TCRdb called clonotypes with MiXCR, one entry per CDR3 protein. The sample lists about 310,000 distinct CDR3 sequences; 20% to 25% were seen once. Many counts were recorded for this clonotype.

Sequencing used peripheral blood mononuclear cells (PBMCs), obtained when the disease was refractory, from a patient treated with antithyroid drugs. The TCR was taken from a female donor with Graves disease. J is TRBJ1-5 and V is TRBV27; TRBD1 might be the D (6 bases). The CDR3, as DNA: TGTGCCAGCAGTGCAAACAGGGTCTCCCAGCCCCAGCATTTT. Translated, it gives CASSANRVSQPQHF.